A selection of T cell receptor beta chains follows, all from one sample in a study of Graves' ophthalmopathy and Graves' hyperthyroidism. MiXCR was run by TCRdb on the multiplex PCR reads, yielding one entry per CDR3 protein. The profile shows around 1.1 million distinct CDR3 sequences, about 38% of them singletons. Sequencing was carried out using peripheral blood or thyroid tissue (not recorded which). Every receptor here comes from an adult man with Graves' hyperthyroidism. Both conserved end residues are part of each CDR3. The order of the fields is D gene, V gene, J gene, clone size, CDR3 DNA, CDR3 protein. D genes are given only for firm matches. Clone size appears in some rows only: once, few, many, or a class for an expanded clone.

d_gene: TRBD2; v_gene: TRBV5-5; j_gene: TRBJ2-2; abundance: NA; CDR3nt: TGTGCCAGCAGCTCCCCCTCACGCGGGAGTGACACCGGGGAGCTGTTTTTT; CDR3aa: CASSSPSRGSDTGELFF
d_gene: NA; v_gene: TRBV29-1; j_gene: TRBJ2-7; abundance: NA; CDR3nt: TGCAGCGTTGAAGTTAGCGGAGAGCAGTACTTC; CDR3aa: CSVEVSGEQYF
d_gene: TRBD1; v_gene: TRBV7-2; j_gene: TRBJ1-5; abundance: many; CDR3nt: TGTGCCAGCAGCTTAATGGGAAGGACAGGGGGCAATCAGCCCCAGCATTTT; CDR3aa: CASSLMGRTGGNQPQHF
d_gene: NA; v_gene: TRBV12-3/TRBV12-4; j_gene: TRBJ1-2; abundance: many; CDR3nt: TGTGCCAGCAGCATCCATGGCTACACCTTC; CDR3aa: CASSIHGYTF
d_gene: TRBD1; v_gene: TRBV6-1; j_gene: TRBJ1-5; abundance: few; CDR3nt: TGTGCCAGCAGTGACCCTCCGGACAGGGGGCAACCCCAGCATTTT; CDR3aa: CASSDPPDRGQPQHF
d_gene: NA; v_gene: TRBV12-3/TRBV12-4; j_gene: TRBJ1-2; abundance: few; CDR3nt: TGTGCCAGCAGTTTAAGGGGGGGCACCAGCTACACCTTC; CDR3aa: CASSLRGGTSYTF
d_gene: NA; v_gene: TRBV7-9; j_gene: TRBJ2-7; abundance: NA; CDR3nt: TGCGCCAGCAGCCAAGAACGGGCAGACTCCTACGAGCAGTACTTC; CDR3aa: CASSQERADSYEQYF
d_gene: NA; v_gene: TRBV29-1; j_gene: TRBJ1-2; abundance: NA; CDR3nt: NA; CDR3aa: CSVAIVCSARGGYTF
d_gene: NA; v_gene: TRBV5-1; j_gene: TRBJ2-7; abundance: few; CDR3nt: TGCGCCAGCAGCCACGACCGGATGTACGAGCAGTACTTC; CDR3aa: CASSHDRMYEQYF
d_gene: NA; v_gene: TRBV7-2; j_gene: TRBJ1-5; abundance: NA; CDR3nt: TGTGCCAGCAGCCCCCGAACGGCCATGCTGCAGCCCCAGCATTTT; CDR3aa: CASSPRTAMLQPQHF
d_gene: TRBD1; v_gene: TRBV20-1; j_gene: TRBJ1-5; abundance: NA; CDR3nt: TGCAGTGCTAGGGGACAGGGGAAAGGGGGCAATCAGCCCCAGCATTTT; CDR3aa: CSARGQGKGGNQPQHF
d_gene: NA; v_gene: TRBV11-2; j_gene: TRBJ2-5; abundance: NA; CDR3nt: TGTGCCAGCAGCTTAGAGCCGACAGGCGCTTATGAGACCCAGTACTTC; CDR3aa: CASSLEPTGAYETQYF
d_gene: TRBD1; v_gene: TRBV7-6; j_gene: TRBJ2-2; abundance: many; CDR3nt: TGTGCCAGCAGCAAGACAGGGGGCGCGAACACCGGGGAGCTGTTTTTT; CDR3aa: CASSKTGGANTGELFF
d_gene: TRBD1; v_gene: TRBV12-3/TRBV12-4; j_gene: TRBJ1-2; abundance: few; CDR3nt: TGTGCCACCACACTGGGACAGGGGCGGTCTGGCTACACCTTC; CDR3aa: CATTLGQGRSGYTF
d_gene: NA; v_gene: TRBV30; j_gene: TRBJ2-7; abundance: NA; CDR3nt: TGTGCCTGGAGTCCCCCCCTTCGAGGGGGGCCTTACGAGCAGTACTTC; CDR3aa: CAWSPPLRGGPYEQYF
d_gene: NA; v_gene: TRBV29-1; j_gene: TRBJ2-7; abundance: NA; CDR3nt: TGCAGCGTTGATCAGGGGGGCGGACTCGAGCAGTACTTC; CDR3aa: CSVDQGGGLEQYF
d_gene: NA; v_gene: TRBV10-3; j_gene: TRBJ1-4; abundance: many; CDR3nt: TGTGCCATCAGTGGGTCGACAGCAATTAATGAAAAACTGTTTTTT; CDR3aa: CAISGSTAINEKLFF
d_gene: NA; v_gene: TRBV15; j_gene: TRBJ1-6; abundance: NA; CDR3nt: TGTGCCACCAGCAGGACCGGGGGCATAAATTCACCCCTCCACTTT; CDR3aa: CATSRTGGINSPLHF
d_gene: TRBD2; v_gene: TRBV10-3; j_gene: TRBJ2-5; abundance: NA; CDR3nt: TGTGCCATCAGAGACACTAGCGGGATGAGGACCCAGTACTTC; CDR3aa: CAIRDTSGMRTQYF
d_gene: NA; v_gene: TRBV7-9; j_gene: TRBJ1-2; abundance: once; CDR3nt: TGTGCCAGCAGCTCACCCAGGGTGGCTGGCTACACCTTC; CDR3aa: CASSSPRVAGYTF
d_gene: NA; v_gene: TRBV18; j_gene: TRBJ1-2; abundance: NA; CDR3nt: TGTGCCAGCTTAGATCCAGGGCTCTATGGCTACACCTTC; CDR3aa: CASLDPGLYGYTF
d_gene: TRBD1; v_gene: TRBV10-3; j_gene: TRBJ1-6; abundance: many; CDR3nt: TGTGCCATCAGTATGGACAGGGAACTTTCCTATAATTCACCCCTCCACTTT; CDR3aa: CAISMDRELSYNSPLHF
d_gene: NA; v_gene: TRBV9; j_gene: TRBJ2-7; abundance: few; CDR3nt: TGTGCCAGCAGCCAAGACGGTACCTACGAGGGAGAGCAGTACTTC; CDR3aa: CASSQDGTYEGEQYF
d_gene: TRBD1; v_gene: TRBV3-1; j_gene: TRBJ1-5; abundance: few; CDR3nt: TGTGCCAGCAGCCAAAGTATACAGGGGAACCAGCCCCAGCATTTT; CDR3aa: CASSQSIQGNQPQHF
d_gene: TRBD1; v_gene: TRBV10-3; j_gene: TRBJ2-7; abundance: NA; CDR3nt: TGTGCCATCAGTTCCGGGACAGGGAGCTACGAGCAGTACTTC; CDR3aa: CAISSGTGSYEQYF
d_gene: NA; v_gene: TRBV20-1; j_gene: TRBJ2-2; abundance: few; CDR3nt: TGCAGTGCTAGAGATGCCCAGCGGAACACCGGGGAGCTGTTTTTT; CDR3aa: CSARDAQRNTGELFF
d_gene: NA; v_gene: TRBV12-3/TRBV12-4; j_gene: TRBJ1-6; abundance: NA; CDR3nt: TGTGCCAGCAGCTTGGACAGTCGGTCACCCCTCCACTTT; CDR3aa: CASSLDSRSPLHF
d_gene: NA; v_gene: TRBV10-3; j_gene: TRBJ2-7; abundance: NA; CDR3nt: TGTGCCATCGGGGGCGAAGGGAGCTCCTACGAGCAGTACTTC; CDR3aa: CAIGGEGSSYEQYF
d_gene: TRBD1; v_gene: TRBV24-1; j_gene: TRBJ2-7; abundance: many; CDR3nt: TGTGCCACCAGTGACTCAGGGGACGTAATGACAGGGGGCGAGCAGTACTTC; CDR3aa: CATSDSGDVMTGGEQYF
d_gene: NA; v_gene: TRBV10-3; j_gene: TRBJ1-5; abundance: few; CDR3nt: TGTGCCATCACGGAGGGGGTTACGTGGCCCCAGCATTTT; CDR3aa: CAITEGVTWPQHF
d_gene: NA; v_gene: TRBV12-3/TRBV12-4; j_gene: TRBJ1-6; abundance: many; CDR3nt: TGTGCCAGCAGGGGGGGACATAATAATTCACCCCTCCACTTT; CDR3aa: CASRGGHNNSPLHF
d_gene: NA; v_gene: TRBV25-1; j_gene: TRBJ1-2; abundance: once; CDR3nt: TGTGCCGCCAACCAGGCTCCTATACAGGATGGTGGCTACACCTTC; CDR3aa: CAANQAPIQDGGYTF
d_gene: NA; v_gene: TRBV20-1; j_gene: TRBJ2-2; abundance: NA; CDR3nt: TGCAGTGCGTCTTCTCGACACTTGAAAGGGGAGCTGTTTTTT; CDR3aa: CSASSRHLKGELFF
d_gene: TRBD1; v_gene: TRBV12-3/TRBV12-4; j_gene: TRBJ1-4; abundance: few; CDR3nt: TGTGCCAGCAGTTTCATCGGGACAGAAAATGTCGAAAAACTGTTTTTT; CDR3aa: CASSFIGTENVEKLFF
d_gene: TRBD1; v_gene: TRBV20-1; j_gene: TRBJ1-6; abundance: NA; CDR3nt: TGCAGTGCTAGATCGGGACAGGCAAGCTCCTATAATTCACCCCTCCACTTT; CDR3aa: CSARSGQASSYNSPLHF
d_gene: NA; v_gene: TRBV29-1; j_gene: TRBJ1-1; abundance: NA; CDR3nt: TGCAGCGTTGAAGAGGAGGGCGGAAACACTGAAGCTTTCTTT; CDR3aa: CSVEEEGGNTEAFF
d_gene: NA; v_gene: TRBV4-3; j_gene: TRBJ2-5; abundance: few; CDR3nt: TGCGCCAGCAGCCAAGATATTGTTCGGGCGGAGAGGAGGCAAGAGACCCAGTACTTC; CDR3aa: CASSQDIVRAERRQETQYF
d_gene: TRBD2; v_gene: TRBV6-2/TRBV6-3; j_gene: TRBJ2-7; abundance: few; CDR3nt: TGTGCCAGCAGTTACGCACTAGCGGGGCCCTACGAGCAGTACTTC; CDR3aa: CASSYALAGPYEQYF
d_gene: TRBD1; v_gene: TRBV11-2; j_gene: TRBJ1-1; abundance: NA; CDR3nt: TGTGCCAGCAGATTCCCCAGGGGGCGGGCCACTGAAGCTTTCTTT; CDR3aa: CASRFPRGRATEAFF
d_gene: TRBD1; v_gene: TRBV10-3; j_gene: TRBJ1-5; abundance: NA; CDR3nt: TGTGCCATCAGCGGCGGACAGGTGGATCAGCCCCAGCATTTT; CDR3aa: CAISGGQVDQPQHF
d_gene: NA; v_gene: TRBV19; j_gene: TRBJ2-7; abundance: NA; CDR3nt: TGTGCCAGTAGTGCCGGGCATTTGGGGTACGAGCAGTACTTC; CDR3aa: CASSAGHLGYEQYF
d_gene: TRBD2; v_gene: TRBV4-1; j_gene: TRBJ2-2; abundance: NA; CDR3nt: TGCGCCAGCAGCCTCCGGTGGGCGAGCGGGGGCCTGACCGGGGAGCTGTTTTTT; CDR3aa: CASSLRWASGGLTGELFF
d_gene: NA; v_gene: TRBV29-1; j_gene: TRBJ1-4; abundance: NA; CDR3nt: TGCAGCGTTGAAGGCGTCAGGGACACCGGGGGCACTAATGAAAAACTGTTTTTT; CDR3aa: CSVEGVRDTGGTNEKLFF
d_gene: TRBD2; v_gene: TRBV7-7; j_gene: TRBJ2-5; abundance: many; CDR3nt: TGTGCCAGCAGCCCACGACTAGCGGGAGCCCGGGAGACCCAGTACTTC; CDR3aa: CASSPRLAGARETQYF
d_gene: TRBD1; v_gene: TRBV7-2; j_gene: TRBJ1-1; abundance: many; CDR3nt: TGTGCCAGCAGCTCAAATAACAGGGGGAACACTGAAGCTTTCTTT; CDR3aa: CASSSNNRGNTEAFF
d_gene: TRBD1; v_gene: TRBV19; j_gene: TRBJ1-1; abundance: many; CDR3nt: TGTGCCAGTAGGCACAGGGGTTTCACTGAAGCTTTCTTT; CDR3aa: CASRHRGFTEAFF
d_gene: NA; v_gene: TRBV6-1; j_gene: TRBJ1-1; abundance: NA; CDR3nt: TGTGCCAGCAGTGAAAGGGGTTTGAGGGTTGCGAACACTGAAGCTTTCTTT; CDR3aa: CASSERGLRVANTEAFF
d_gene: NA; v_gene: TRBV14; j_gene: TRBJ2-5; abundance: many; CDR3nt: TGTGCCAGCAGCCAAACAGGGGAGGAAGAGACCCAGTACTTC; CDR3aa: CASSQTGEEETQYF
d_gene: NA; v_gene: TRBV19; j_gene: TRBJ1-2; abundance: many; CDR3nt: TGTGCCAGTAGTATGGTGAGGGCCAGCACTAACTATGGCTACACCTTC; CDR3aa: CASSMVRASTNYGYTF
d_gene: TRBD2; v_gene: TRBV2; j_gene: TRBJ2-2; abundance: many; CDR3nt: TGTGCCAGCAGTGAAGGGGAGACTCTAGCGGGAGGGGGCACCGGGGAGCTGTTTTTT; CDR3aa: CASSEGETLAGGGTGELFF
d_gene: TRBD1; v_gene: TRBV7-9; j_gene: TRBJ1-6; abundance: few; CDR3nt: TGTGCCAGCAGCCCACAGGGGGTCGGTTCACCCCTCCACTTT; CDR3aa: CASSPQGVGSPLHF
d_gene: NA; v_gene: TRBV24-1; j_gene: TRBJ2-6; abundance: once; CDR3nt: TGTGCCACCAGTGCCCACGGGGCCAACGTCCTGACTTTC; CDR3aa: CATSAHGANVLTF
d_gene: NA; v_gene: TRBV10-3; j_gene: TRBJ1-1; abundance: NA; CDR3nt: TGTGCCATCAGTGAAAAGAGCCAGGGAGAGAACACTGAAGCTTTCTTT; CDR3aa: CAISEKSQGENTEAFF
d_gene: TRBD1; v_gene: TRBV10-3; j_gene: TRBJ1-1; abundance: few; CDR3nt: TGTGCCATCAATCCGGGACAGGGGGGCACTGAAGCTTTCTTT; CDR3aa: CAINPGQGGTEAFF
d_gene: TRBD1; v_gene: TRBV29-1; j_gene: TRBJ1-1; abundance: NA; CDR3nt: TGCAGCGTAAGACAGGGAGGGGGCGCGGGGTCTGAAGCTTTCTTT; CDR3aa: CSVRQGGGAGSEAFF
d_gene: TRBD1; v_gene: TRBV7-2; j_gene: TRBJ1-1; abundance: many; CDR3nt: TGTGCCAGCAGCCGCCCGGGACAGCTCCTCATGAACACTGAAGCTTTCTTT; CDR3aa: CASSRPGQLLMNTEAFF
d_gene: TRBD1; v_gene: TRBV6-4; j_gene: TRBJ2-2; abundance: few; CDR3nt: TGTGCCAGCAGTGTAGGGGGCAAAGGCACCGGGGAGCTGTTTTTT; CDR3aa: CASSVGGKGTGELFF